This T cell receptor (beta chain) derives from a study of blood T cell repertoires in COVID-19. Study information: Acute and convalescent COVID-19 specimens originated in the United States, Italy and Spain. Sources were T cells, B-cell-depleted T cells, or PBMCs; the material itself was cDNA or gDNA.

The table came from immunoSEQ multiplex PCR; TCRdb's copy has only in-frame clones and leaves some out. The sample has 50,000 to 60,000 clones, less than 90% seen once; the top ten hold about 27%. There are 15 residues in the CDR3. V was pared by 3 bases and J by 4 bases, with 7 bases of the junction left unmatched. Looked up from germline, CDR1 is LNHDA and CDR2 is SQIVND (reference sequence). Source material: peripheral blood. The TCR comes from a human donor in a cohort sampled during active COVID-19. V gene TRBV19 combines with J gene TRBJ2-5; 8 bases match TRBD2. Written as DNA, the CDR3 is TGTGCCAGTAGTATTTCCGGGACTAGAGTAGAGACCCAGTACTTC. This codes for CASSISGTRVETQYF.